A selection of T cell receptor beta chains follows, all from one sample in a study of blood T cell repertoires in COVID-19. Only in-frame clones appear in the TCRdb table, and some are missing; sequencing was by immunoSEQ multiplex PCR. The data show about 140,000 clones, 75% to 85% seen once. Sequencing used peripheral blood. These receptors originate from an elderly woman with active or convalescent COVID-19. Both conserved end residues are part of each CDR3. D genes are given only for firm matches.

J	length	D	V	CDR3
TRBJ1-2	13	.	TRBV5-1	CASSSSGAYGYTF
TRBJ2-7	14	TRBD1	TRBV5-6	CASSPTGESTEQYF
TRBJ1-1	11	.	TRBV12-3/TRBV12-4	CASSAHSEAFF
TRBJ1-2	16	TRBD1	TRBV7-8	CASSLIRTGASYGYTF
TRBJ1-2	12	.	TRBV28	CASSTGRSRYTF
TRBJ1-6	13	.	TRBV18	CASSGGNNSPLHF
TRBJ1-5	14	.	TRBV30	CAWMVAGSGQPQHF
TRBJ2-1	14	.	TRBV9	CASSGLSSYNEQFF
TRBJ2-1	15	.	TRBV28	CASSLLAVSYNEQFF
TRBJ2-6	15	.	TRBV5-4	CASSSKLAGANVLTF
TRBJ2-2	14	.	TRBV5-8	CASTRGTPTGELFF
TRBJ1-6	15	.	TRBV4-1	CASSQLRVGASPLHF
TRBJ1-1	14	.	TRBV6-2/TRBV6-3	CASSYTTENTEAFF
TRBJ2-5	16	.	TRBV14	CASSQGLATYQETQYF
TRBJ2-1	11	.	TRBV12-5	CASGFMNEQFF
TRBJ1-1	14	TRBD1	TRBV5-1	CASGTTGKNGEAFF
TRBJ2-7	16	TRBD2	TRBV3-1/TRBV3-2	CASSQDGGGAAYEQYF
TRBJ1-1	16	.	TRBV9	CASSVVLGQMNTEAFF
TRBJ2-7	13	TRBD1	TRBV5-1	CASSQAGGHEQYF
TRBJ1-2	15	TRBD1	TRBV30	CALDPRTGRSYGYTF
TRBJ1-3	16	.	TRBV7-6	CASSPSAGNSGNTIYF
TRBJ2-1	11	TRBD1	TRBV20-1	CSAQGAVEQFF
TRBJ2-3	14	.	TRBV5-1	CASSFGSGTDTQYF
TRBJ2-1	12	TRBD1	TRBV28	CASGGQYNEQFF
TRBJ1-2	12	.	TRBV6-6	CASSPTGGGYTF
TRBJ2-3	16	.	TRBV15	CATSRDPGAGSDTQYF
TRBJ1-3	15	.	TRBV2	CASRSGIFSGNTIYF
TRBJ1-2	14	.	TRBV19	CASSMSWGRIGYTF
TRBJ1-2	16	TRBD1	TRBV7-2	CASSLAGGQGNYGYTF